This TCR beta chain is drawn from a study of shared clonotypes between healthy human individuals. CDR3 size: 13 residues. Germline CDR1 reads LNHDA; CDR2 reads SQIVND (reference sequence). Profiled with immunoSEQ multiplex PCR; TCRdb holds only in-frame clones, not every one. The data show about 2.3 million clones, with approximately 95% seen just once and 0.39% held by the top ten. Sequenced sample: naive CD4+ T cells from PBMCs. This sample's subset: CD45RA+ positively selected. The source of this sequence is a man younger than 35 in good health. Some clones in this sample may be carry-over from other donors' samples. The chain employs TRBV19 and TRBJ2-3; 7 positions agree with TRBD1. CDR3 in DNA: TGTTCCTCCGGGACAGAGAATACAGATACGCAGTATTTT. Amino acids: CSSGTENTDTQYF.